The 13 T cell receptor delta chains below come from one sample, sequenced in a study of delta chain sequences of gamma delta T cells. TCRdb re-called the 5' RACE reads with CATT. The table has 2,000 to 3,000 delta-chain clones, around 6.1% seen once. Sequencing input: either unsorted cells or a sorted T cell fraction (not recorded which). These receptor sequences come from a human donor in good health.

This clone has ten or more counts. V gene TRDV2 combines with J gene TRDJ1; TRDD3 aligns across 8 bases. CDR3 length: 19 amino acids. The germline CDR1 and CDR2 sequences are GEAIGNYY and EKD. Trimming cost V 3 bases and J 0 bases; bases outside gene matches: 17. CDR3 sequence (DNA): TGTGCCTGTGACCAAATTTCCTTACTGGGGGGGTACCACACCGATAAACTCATCTTT. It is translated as CACDQISLLGGYHTDKLIF.

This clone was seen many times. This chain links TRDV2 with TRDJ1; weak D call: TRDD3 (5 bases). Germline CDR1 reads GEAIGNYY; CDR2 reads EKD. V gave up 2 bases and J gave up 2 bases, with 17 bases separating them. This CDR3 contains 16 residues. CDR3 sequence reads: CACDSVTGRGTDKLIF. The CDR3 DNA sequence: TGTGCCTGTGACAGTGTTACGGGGAGGGGAACCGATAAACTCATCTTT.

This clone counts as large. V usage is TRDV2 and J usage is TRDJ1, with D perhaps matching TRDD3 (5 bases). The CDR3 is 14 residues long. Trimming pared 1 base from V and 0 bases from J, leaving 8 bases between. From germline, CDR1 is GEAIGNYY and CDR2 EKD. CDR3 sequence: CACDTWGHTDKLIF. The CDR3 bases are TGTGCCTGTGACACGTGGGGTCACACCGATAAACTCATCTTT.

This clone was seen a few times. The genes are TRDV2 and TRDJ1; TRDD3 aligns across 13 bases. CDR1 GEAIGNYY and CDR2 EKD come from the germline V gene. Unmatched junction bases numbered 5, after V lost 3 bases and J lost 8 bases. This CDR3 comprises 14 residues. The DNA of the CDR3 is TGTGCCTGTGACGTACTGGGGGATACGGGGAAACTCATCTTT. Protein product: CACDVLGDTGKLIF.

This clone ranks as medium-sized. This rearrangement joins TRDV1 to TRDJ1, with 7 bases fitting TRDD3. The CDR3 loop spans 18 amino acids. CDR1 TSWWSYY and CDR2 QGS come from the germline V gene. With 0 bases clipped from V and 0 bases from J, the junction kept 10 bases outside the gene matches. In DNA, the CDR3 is TGTGCTCTTGGGGAACTAGGGGCTAACTGGGGAAACACCGATAAACTCATCTTT. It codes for CALGELGANWGNTDKLIF.

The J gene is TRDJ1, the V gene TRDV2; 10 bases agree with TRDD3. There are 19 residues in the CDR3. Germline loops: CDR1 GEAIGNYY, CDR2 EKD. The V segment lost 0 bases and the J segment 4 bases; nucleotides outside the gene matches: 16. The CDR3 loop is CACDTVIRLGDKGDDKLIF. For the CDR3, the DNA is TGTGCCTGTGACACCGTAATTCGGCTGGGGGATAAAGGGGACGATAAACTCATCTTT.

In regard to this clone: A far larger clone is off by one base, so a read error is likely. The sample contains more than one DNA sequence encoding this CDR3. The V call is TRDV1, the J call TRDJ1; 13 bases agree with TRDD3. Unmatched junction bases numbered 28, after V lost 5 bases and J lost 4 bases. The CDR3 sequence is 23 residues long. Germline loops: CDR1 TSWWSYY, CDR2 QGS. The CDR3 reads CALGTTSYSYWGIRWSGGDKLIF. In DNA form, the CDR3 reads TGTGCTCTTGGGACTACCTCCTATTCATACTGGGGGATACGCTGGAGTGGGGGCGATAAACTCATCTTT.

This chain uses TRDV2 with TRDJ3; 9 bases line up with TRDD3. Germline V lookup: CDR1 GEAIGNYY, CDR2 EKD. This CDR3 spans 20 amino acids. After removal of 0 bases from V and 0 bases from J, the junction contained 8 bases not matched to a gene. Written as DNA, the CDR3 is TGTGCCTGTGACACCTTTCGCACTGGGGGAAGCTCCTGGGACACCCGACAGATGTTTTTC. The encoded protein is CACDTFRTGGSSWDTRQMFF.

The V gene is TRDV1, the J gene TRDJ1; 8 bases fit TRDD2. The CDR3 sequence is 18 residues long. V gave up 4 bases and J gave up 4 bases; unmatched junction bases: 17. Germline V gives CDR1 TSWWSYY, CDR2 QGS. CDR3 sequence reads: CALGVNFLLGRGVDKLIF. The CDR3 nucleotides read TGTGCTCTTGGGGTCAACTTCCTACTTGGCCGGGGGGTCGATAAACTCATCTTT.

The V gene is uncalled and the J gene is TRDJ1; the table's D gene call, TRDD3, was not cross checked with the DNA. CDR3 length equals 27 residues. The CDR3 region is CSGEAVVSTQSAVECCLGGYDADKLIF. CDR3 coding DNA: TGTTCTGGGGAAGCAGTGGTATCAACGCAGAGTGCCGTGGAGTGTTGTCTTGGGGGATACGACGCCGATAAACTCATCTTT.

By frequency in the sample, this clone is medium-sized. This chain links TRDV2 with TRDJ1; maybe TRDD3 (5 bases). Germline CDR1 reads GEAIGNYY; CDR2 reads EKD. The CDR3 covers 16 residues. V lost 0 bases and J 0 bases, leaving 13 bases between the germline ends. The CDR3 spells CACDTVGNPDTDKLIF. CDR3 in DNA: TGTGCCTGTGACACCGTGGGGAACCCAGACACCGATAAACTCATCTTT.

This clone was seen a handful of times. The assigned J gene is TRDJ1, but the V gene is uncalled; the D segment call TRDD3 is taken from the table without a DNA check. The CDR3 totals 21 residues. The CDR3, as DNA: TGCTCTGCTCTTGGGGCCTTCCTACGTTTGGGATACGGAGGGGGACCCGATAAACTCATCTTT. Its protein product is CSALGAFLRLGYGGGPDKLIF.

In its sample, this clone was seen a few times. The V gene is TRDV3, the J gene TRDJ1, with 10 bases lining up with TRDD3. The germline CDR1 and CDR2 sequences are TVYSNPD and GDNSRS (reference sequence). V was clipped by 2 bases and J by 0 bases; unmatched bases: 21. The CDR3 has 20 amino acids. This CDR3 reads CAFPELPILGDPRYTDKLIF. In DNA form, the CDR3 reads TGTGCCTTTCCCGAACTTCCTATACTGGGGGATCCTCGGTACACCGATAAACTCATCTTT.